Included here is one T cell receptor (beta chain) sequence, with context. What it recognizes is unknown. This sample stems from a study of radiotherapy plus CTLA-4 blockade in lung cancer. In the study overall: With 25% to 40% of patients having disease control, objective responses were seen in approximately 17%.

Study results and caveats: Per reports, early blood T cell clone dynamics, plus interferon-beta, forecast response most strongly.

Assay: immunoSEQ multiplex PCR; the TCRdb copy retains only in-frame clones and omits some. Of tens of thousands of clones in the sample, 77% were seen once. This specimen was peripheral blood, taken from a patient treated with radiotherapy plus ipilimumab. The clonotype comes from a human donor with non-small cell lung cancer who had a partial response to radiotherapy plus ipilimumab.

CDR3 amino acids: CASRTGNTGELFF. The CDR3 DNA follows: TGTGCCAGCCGGACAGGGAACACCGGGGAGCTGTTTTTT. The chain links TRBV2 to TRBJ2-2; 7 nucleotides align to TRBD1. There are 13 residues in the CDR3. Germline V lookup: CDR1 SNHLY, CDR2 FYNNEI. Losses at the gene ends were 8 bases for V and 1 base for J; bases not matched to a gene: 1.